Each of the 4 T cell receptor beta chains below was sequenced from the same sample in a study of identical twins. TCRdb redid the calling of the 5' RACE reads with MiXCR, one entry per CDR3 protein. The table has over 200,000 distinct CDR3 sequences, roughly 10% seen once. The source material was memory (CD45RO+) T cells sorted from blood. These receptor sequences come from a woman under 30 in good health.

This clonotype was counted between two and nine times. V and J are TRBV5-1 and TRBJ2-2; D perhaps matches TRBD1 (5 bases). The CDR3 is 16 amino acids. CDR1 SGHRS and CDR2 YFSETQ come from the germline V gene. The CDR3 region has the DNA TGCAGCAGCAGACCGACGACAGCACTAAACACCGGGGAGCTGTTTTTT. This encodes CSSRPTTALNTGELFF.

This clonotype has ten or more counts. The chain carries TRBV4-2 and TRBJ2-5; tentatively, D is TRBD2 (6 bases). The germline V and J ends were trimmed by 0 bases and 5 bases, with 13 bases remaining between them. This CDR3 region has 15 residues. Germline V lookup: CDR1 LGHNA, CDR2 YNFKEQ. CDR3 sequence: CASSQDLAGWETQYF. In DNA, the CDR3 is TGTGCCAGCAGCCAAGATCTGGCGGGGTGGGAGACCCAGTACTTC.

The chain is built from TRBV20-1 and TRBJ2-7; 7 positions agree with TRBD1. There are 13 residues in the CDR3. The V gene's germline CDR1 is DFQATT and CDR2 SNEGSKA (reference sequence). Trimming cost V 6 bases and J 0 bases; bases outside gene matches: 5. The CDR3 sequence is CSATGTASYEQYF. CDR3 DNA: TGCAGTGCAACCGGGACAGCCTCCTACGAGCAGTACTTC.

J is TRBJ2-1 and V is TRBV9; D could derive from TRBD1 or TRBD2 (5 bases each). V was cut by 0 bases and J by 9 bases, with 10 bases left in between. CDR3 size: 13 residues. Per germline, CDR1 SGDLS and CDR2 YYNGEE. Written as DNA, the CDR3 is TGTGCCAGCAGCGTAGAGAGGGGCCGTGAGCAGTTCTTC. This translates into CASSVERGREQFF.